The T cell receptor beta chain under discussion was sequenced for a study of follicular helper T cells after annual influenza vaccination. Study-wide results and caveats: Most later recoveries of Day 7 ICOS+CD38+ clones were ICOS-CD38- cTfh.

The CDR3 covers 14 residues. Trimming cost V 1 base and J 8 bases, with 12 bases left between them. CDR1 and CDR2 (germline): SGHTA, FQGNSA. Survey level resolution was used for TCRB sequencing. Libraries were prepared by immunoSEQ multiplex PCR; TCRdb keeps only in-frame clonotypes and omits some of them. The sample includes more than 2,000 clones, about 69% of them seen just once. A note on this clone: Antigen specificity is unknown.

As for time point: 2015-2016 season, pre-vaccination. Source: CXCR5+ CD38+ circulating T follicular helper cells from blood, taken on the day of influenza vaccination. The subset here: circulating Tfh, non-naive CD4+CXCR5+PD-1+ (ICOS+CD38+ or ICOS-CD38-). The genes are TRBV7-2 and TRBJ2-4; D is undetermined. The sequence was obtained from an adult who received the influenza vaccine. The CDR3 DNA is TGTGCCAGCAGCTTAGGCCTCTCGATGGACATTCAGTACTTC. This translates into CASSLGLSMDIQYF.